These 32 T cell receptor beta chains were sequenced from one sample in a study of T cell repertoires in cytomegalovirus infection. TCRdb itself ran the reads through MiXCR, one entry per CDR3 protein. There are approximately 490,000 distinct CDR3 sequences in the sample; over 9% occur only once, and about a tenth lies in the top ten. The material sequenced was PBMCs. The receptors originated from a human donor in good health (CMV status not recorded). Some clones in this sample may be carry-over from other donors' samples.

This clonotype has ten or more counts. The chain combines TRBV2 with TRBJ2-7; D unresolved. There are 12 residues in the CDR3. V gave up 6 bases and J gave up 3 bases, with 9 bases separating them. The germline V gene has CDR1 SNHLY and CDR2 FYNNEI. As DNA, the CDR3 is TGTGCCAGCAGACCGGGTTTCTACGAGCAGTACTTC. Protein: CASRPGFYEQYF.

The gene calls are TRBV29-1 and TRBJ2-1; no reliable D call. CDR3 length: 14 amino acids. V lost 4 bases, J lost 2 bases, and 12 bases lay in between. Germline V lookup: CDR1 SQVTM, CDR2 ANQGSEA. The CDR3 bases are TGCAGCGTTGCCCCTCGGCTCGCCTACAATGAGCAGTTCTTC. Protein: CSVAPRLAYNEQFF.

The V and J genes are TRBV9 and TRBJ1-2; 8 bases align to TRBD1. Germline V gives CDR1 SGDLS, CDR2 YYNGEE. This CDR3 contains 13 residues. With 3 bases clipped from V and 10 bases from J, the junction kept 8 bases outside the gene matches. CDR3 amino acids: CASSAPGGHDYTF. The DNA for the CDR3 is TGTGCCAGCAGCGCTCCAGGGGGCCATGACTACACCTTC.

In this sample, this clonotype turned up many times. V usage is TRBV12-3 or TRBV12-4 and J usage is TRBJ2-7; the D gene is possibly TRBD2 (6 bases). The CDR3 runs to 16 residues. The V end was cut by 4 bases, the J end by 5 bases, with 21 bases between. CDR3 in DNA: TGTGCCAGCAGTTATGACGTCGGCGGGGTGGGCGACGAGCAGTACTTC. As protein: CASSYDVGGVGDEQYF.

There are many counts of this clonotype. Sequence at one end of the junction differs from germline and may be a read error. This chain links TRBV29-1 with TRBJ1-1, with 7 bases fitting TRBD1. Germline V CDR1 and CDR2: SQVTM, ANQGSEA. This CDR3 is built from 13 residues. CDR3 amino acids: CSVEGQLKTEAFF. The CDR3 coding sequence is TGCAGCGTTGAGGGACAGCTGAAAACTGAAGCTTTCTTT.

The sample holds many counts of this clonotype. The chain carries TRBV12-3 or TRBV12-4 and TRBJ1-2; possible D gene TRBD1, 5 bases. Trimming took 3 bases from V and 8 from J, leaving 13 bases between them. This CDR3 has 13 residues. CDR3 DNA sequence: TGTGCCAGCAGTTTCCGGGGCGCCGGGGGCTACACCTTC. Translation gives CASSFRGAGGYTF.

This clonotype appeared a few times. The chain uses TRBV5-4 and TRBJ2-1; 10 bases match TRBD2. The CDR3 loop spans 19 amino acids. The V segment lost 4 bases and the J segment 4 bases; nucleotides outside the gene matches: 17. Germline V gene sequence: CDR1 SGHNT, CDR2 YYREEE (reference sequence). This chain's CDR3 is CASSPEGGAGGLGYNEQFF. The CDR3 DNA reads TGTGCCAGCAGCCCTGAGGGTGGAGCGGGAGGGCTAGGGTACAATGAGCAGTTCTTC.

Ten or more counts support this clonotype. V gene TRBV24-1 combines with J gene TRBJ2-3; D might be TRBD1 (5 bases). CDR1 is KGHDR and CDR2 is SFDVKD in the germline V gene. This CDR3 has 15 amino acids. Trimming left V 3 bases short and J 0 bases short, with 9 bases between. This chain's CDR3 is CATSDQGSSTDTQYF. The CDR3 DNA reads TGTGCCACCAGTGATCAGGGATCTAGCACAGATACGCAGTATTTT.

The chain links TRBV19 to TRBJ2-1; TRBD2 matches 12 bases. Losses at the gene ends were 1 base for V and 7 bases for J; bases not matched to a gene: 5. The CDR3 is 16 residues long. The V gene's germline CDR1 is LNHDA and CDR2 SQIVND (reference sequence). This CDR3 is CASSIVTSGSINEQFF. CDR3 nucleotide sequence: TGTGCCAGTAGTATAGTGACTAGCGGGAGCATTAATGAGCAGTTCTTC.

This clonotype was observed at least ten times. The CDR3 coding sequence is TGTGCCAGCAGTTTTAGCGGGAGTACTTACGAGCAGTACTTC. Protein: CASSFSGSTYEQYF. V gene TRBV27 combines with J gene TRBJ2-7, with 9 bases identical to TRBD2. The CDR3 contains 14 residues. With V trimmed by 3 bases and J by 4 bases, 4 bases remained unmatched. In germline, CDR1 is MNHEY, CDR2 SMNVEV (reference sequence).

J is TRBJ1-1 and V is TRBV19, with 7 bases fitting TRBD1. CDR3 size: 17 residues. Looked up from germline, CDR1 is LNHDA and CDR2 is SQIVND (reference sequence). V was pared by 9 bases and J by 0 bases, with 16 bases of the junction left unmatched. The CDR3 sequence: CARPRDRVPDLNTEAFF. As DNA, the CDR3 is TGTGCCAGGCCCCGCGACAGGGTCCCAGATTTGAACACTGAAGCTTTCTTT.

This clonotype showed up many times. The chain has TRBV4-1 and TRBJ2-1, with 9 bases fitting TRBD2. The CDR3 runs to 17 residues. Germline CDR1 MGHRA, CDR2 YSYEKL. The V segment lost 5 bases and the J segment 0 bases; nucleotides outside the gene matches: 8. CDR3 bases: TGCGCCAGCAGCTCCAGACTAGCGGTCCCCTCCTACAATGAGCAGTTCTTC. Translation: CASSSRLAVPSYNEQFF.

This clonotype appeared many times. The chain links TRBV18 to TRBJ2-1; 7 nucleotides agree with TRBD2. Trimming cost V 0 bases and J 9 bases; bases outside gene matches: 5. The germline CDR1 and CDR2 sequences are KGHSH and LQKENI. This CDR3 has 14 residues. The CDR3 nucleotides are TGTGCCAGCTCACCACCGTCGGGAGGCCGTGAGCAGTTCTTC. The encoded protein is CASSPPSGGREQFF.

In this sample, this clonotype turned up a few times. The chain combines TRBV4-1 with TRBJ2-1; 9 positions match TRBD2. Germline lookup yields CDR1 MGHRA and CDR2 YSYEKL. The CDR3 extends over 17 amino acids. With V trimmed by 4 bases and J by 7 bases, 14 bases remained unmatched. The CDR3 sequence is CASSLRSGGSGSNEQFF. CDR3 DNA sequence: TGCGCCAGCAGCCTCAGGTCGGGGGGTAGCGGGAGTAATGAGCAGTTCTTC.

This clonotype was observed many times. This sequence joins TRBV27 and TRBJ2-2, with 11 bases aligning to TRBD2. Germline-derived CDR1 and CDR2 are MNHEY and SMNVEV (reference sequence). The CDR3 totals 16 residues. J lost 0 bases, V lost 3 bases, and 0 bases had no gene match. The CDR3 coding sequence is TGTGCCAGCAGTTTGGGACTAGCGGCGAACACCGGGGAGCTGTTTTTT. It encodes CASSLGLAANTGELFF.

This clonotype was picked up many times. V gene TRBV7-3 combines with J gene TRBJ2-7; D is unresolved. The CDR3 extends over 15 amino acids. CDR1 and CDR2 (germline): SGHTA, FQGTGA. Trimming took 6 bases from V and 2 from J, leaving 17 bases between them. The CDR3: CASRLWGSQAYEQYF. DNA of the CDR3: TGTGCCAGCAGGTTATGGGGTTCCCAGGCCTACGAGCAGTACTTC.

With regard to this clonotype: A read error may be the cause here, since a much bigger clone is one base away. This CDR3 reads CASSWVEVGDEAFF. DNA for the CDR3: TGTGCCAGCAGCTGGGTGGAGGTGGGCGATGAAGCTTTCTTT. The chain is built from TRBV6-1 and TRBJ1-1; D is ambiguous. This CDR3 spans 14 amino acids. Germline V lookup: CDR1 MNHNS, CDR2 SASEGT. Trimming took 6 bases from V and 7 from J, leaving 18 bases between them.

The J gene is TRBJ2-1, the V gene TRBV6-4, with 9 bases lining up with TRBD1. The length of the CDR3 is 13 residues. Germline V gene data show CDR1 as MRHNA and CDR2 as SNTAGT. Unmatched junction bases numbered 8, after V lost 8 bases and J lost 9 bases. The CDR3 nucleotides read TGTGCCAGCGGGGAGGACAGGGGTGGTGAGCAGTTCTTC. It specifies CASGEDRGGEQFF.

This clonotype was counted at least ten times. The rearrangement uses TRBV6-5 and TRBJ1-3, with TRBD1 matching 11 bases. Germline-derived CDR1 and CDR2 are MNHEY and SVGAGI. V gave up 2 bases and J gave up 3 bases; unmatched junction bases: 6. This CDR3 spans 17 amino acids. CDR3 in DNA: TGTGCCAGCAGTTACGGCGGACAGGGGGCAAGTGGAAACACCATATATTTT. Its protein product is CASSYGGQGASGNTIYF.

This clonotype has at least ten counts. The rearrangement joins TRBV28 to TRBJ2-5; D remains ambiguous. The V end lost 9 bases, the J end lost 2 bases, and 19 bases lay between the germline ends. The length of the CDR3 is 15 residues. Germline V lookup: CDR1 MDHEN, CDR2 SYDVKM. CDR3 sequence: CASRSLVMGQETQYF. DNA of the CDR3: TGTGCCAGTAGGAGCCTCGTGATGGGGCAAGAGACCCAGTACTTC.

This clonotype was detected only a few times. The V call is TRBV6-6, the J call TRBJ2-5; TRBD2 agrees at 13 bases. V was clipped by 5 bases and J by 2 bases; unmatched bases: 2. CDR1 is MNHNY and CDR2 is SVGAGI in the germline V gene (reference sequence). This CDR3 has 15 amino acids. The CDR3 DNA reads TGTGCCAGCAGTGTGACTAGCGGGGGGCAAGAGACCCAGTACTTC. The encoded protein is CASSVTSGGQETQYF.

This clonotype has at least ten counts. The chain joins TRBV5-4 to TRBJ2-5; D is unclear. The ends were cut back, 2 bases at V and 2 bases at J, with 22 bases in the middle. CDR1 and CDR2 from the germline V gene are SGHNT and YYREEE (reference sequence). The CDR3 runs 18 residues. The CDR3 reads CASSLDRLLGELQETQYF. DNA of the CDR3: TGTGCCAGCAGCTTAGATAGGCTCTTGGGCGAGCTACAAGAGACCCAGTACTTC. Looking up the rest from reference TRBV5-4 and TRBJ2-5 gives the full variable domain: ETGVTQSPTHLIKTRGQQVTLRCSSQSGHNTVSWYQQALGQGPQFIFQYYREEENGRGNFPPRFSGLQFPNYSSELNVNALELDDSALYLCASSLDRLLGELQETQYFGPGTRLLVL.

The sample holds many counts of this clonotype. CDR3 protein: CSAREGVLSNQPQHF. The CDR3 nucleotides are TGCAGTGCTAGAGAGGGGGTTTTAAGCAATCAGCCCCAGCATTTT. This chain uses TRBV20-1 with TRBJ1-5; a possible D gene is TRBD1 (5 bases). CDR1 is DFQATT and CDR2 is SNEGSKA in the germline V gene (reference sequence). Trimming removed 0 bases at V and 1 base at J, with 10 bases between. This CDR3 is 15 amino acids long.

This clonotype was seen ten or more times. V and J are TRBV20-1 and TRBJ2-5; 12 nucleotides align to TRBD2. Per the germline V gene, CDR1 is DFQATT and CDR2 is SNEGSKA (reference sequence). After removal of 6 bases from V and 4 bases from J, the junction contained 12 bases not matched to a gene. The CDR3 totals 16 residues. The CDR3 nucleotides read TGCAGTGCGAGCCCGACTAGCGGGGGTCTGTCAGAGACCCAGTACTTC. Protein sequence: CSASPTSGGLSETQYF.

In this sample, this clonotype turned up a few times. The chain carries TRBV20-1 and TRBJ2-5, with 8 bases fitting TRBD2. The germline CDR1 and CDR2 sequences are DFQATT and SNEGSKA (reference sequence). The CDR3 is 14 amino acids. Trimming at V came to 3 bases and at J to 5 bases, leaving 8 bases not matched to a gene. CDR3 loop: CSARGTRGWETQYF. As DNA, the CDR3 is TGCAGTGCTAGGGGGACTAGGGGTTGGGAGACCCAGTACTTC.

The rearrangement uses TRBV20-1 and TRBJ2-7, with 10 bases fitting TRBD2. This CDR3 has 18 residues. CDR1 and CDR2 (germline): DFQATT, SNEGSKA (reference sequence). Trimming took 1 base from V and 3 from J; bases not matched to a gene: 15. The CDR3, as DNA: TGCAGTGCTAGAGCCAATCGGGAGCGGGGGGGCCGTCACTACGAGCAGTACTTC. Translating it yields CSARANRERGGRHYEQYF.

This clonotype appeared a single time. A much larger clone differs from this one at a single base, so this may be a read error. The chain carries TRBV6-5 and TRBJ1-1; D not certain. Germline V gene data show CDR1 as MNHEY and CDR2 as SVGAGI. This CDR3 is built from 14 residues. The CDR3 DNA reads TGTGTCAGCAGTTACTACGGGTCGAACACTGAAGCTTTCTTT. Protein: CVSSYYGSNTEAFF.

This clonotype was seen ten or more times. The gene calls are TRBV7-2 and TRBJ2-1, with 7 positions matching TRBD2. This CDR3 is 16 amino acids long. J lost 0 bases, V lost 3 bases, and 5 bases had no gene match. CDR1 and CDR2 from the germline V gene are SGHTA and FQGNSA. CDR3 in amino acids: CASSLSSGSSYNEQFF. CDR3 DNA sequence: TGTGCCAGCAGCTTGAGTAGCGGGTCCTCCTACAATGAGCAGTTCTTC.

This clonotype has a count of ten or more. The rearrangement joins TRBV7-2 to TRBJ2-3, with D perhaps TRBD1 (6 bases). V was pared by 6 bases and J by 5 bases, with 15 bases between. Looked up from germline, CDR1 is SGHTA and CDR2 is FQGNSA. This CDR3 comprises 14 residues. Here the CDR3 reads CASRMIATGDTQYF. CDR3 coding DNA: TGTGCCAGCAGGATGATAGCGACAGGAGATACGCAGTATTTT.

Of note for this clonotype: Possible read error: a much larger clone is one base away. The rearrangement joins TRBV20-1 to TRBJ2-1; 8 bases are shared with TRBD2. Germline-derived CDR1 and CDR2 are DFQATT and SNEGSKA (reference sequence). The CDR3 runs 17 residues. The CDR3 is CSARRGLVPRGVNEQIF. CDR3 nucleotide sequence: TGCAGTGCTAGAAGGGGACTAGTGCCCAGGGGTGTCAATGAGCAGATCTTC.

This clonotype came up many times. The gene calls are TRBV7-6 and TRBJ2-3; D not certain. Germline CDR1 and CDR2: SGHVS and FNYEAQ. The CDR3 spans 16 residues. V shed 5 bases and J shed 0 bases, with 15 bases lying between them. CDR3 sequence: CASSPRNIPSTDTQYF. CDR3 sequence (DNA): TGTGCCAGCAGCCCGCGGAATATTCCTAGCACAGATACGCAGTATTTT.

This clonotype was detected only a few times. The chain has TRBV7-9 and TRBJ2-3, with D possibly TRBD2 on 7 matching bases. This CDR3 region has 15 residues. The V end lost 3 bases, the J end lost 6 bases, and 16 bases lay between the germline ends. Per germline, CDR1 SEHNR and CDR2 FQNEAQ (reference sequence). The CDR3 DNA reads TGTGCCAGCAGCTTTAGGACTCGGGGGGCGGATACGCAGTATTTT. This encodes CASSFRTRGADTQYF.